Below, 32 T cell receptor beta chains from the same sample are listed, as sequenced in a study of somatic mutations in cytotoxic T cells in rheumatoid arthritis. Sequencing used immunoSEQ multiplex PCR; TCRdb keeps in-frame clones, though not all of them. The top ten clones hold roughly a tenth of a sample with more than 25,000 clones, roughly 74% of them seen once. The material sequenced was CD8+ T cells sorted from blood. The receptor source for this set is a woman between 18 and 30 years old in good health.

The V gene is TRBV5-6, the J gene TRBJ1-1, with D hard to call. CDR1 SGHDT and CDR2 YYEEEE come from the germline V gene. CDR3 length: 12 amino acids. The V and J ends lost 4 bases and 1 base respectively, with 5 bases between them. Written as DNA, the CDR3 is TGTGCCAGCAGCGAACGGAACACTGAAGCTTTCTTT. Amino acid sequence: CASSERNTEAFF.

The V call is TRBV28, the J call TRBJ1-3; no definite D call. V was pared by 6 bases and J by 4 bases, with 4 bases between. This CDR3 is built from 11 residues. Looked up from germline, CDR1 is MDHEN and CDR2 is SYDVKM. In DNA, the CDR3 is TGTGCCAGCAGCCCCGGAAACACCATATATTTT. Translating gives CASSPGNTIYF.

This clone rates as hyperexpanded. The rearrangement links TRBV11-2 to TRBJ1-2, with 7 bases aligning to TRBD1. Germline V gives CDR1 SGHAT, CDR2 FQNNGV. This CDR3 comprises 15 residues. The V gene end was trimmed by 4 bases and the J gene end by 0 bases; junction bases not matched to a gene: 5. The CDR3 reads CASSSGTDANYGYTF. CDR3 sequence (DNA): TGTGCCAGCAGCTCCGGGACAGACGCTAACTATGGCTACACCTTC.

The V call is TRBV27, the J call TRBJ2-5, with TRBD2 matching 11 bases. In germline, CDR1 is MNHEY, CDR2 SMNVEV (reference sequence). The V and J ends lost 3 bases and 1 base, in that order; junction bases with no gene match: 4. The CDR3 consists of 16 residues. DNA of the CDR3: TGTGCCAGCAGTTTCCTCGGGACTAGCGGCCAAGAGACCCAGTACTTC. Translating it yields CASSFLGTSGQETQYF.

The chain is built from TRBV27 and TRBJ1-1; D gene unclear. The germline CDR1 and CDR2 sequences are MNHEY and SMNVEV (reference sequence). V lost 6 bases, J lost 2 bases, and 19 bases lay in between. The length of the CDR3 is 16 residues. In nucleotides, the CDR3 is TGTGCCAGCAGGACACCGGGTCTCGGAATTAACACTGAAGCTTTCTTT. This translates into CASRTPGLGINTEAFF.

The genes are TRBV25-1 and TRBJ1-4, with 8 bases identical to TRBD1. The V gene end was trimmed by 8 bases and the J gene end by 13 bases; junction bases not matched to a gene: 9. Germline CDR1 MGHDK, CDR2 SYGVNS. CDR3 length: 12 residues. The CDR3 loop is CASGFTGGGLFF. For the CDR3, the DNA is TGTGCCAGCGGATTTACAGGGGGGGGACTGTTTTTT.

The DNA for the CDR3 is TGCGCCAGCAGCAAGGGACAGGGTGACGAAAAACTGTTTTTT. Translating gives CASSKGQGDEKLFF. V usage is TRBV4-1 and J usage is TRBJ1-4; 9 nucleotides align to TRBD1. Trimming removed 5 bases from V and 8 bases from J; junction bases left unmatched: 6. The CDR3 has 14 residues. The germline V gene has CDR1 MGHRA and CDR2 YSYEKL.

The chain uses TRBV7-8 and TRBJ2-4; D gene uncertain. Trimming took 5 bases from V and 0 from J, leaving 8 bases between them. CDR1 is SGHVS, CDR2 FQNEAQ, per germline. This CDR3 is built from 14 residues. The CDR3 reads CASSQPLAKNIQYF. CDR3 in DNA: TGTGCCAGCAGCCAACCTTTAGCCAAAAACATTCAGTACTTC.

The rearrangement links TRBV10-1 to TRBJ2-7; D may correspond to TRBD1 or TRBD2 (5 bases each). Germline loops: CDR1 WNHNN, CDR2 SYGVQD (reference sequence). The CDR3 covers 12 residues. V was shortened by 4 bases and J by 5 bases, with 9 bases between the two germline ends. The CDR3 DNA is TGCGCCAGCAGTGCCCGGGGCCACGAGCAGTACTTC. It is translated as CASSARGHEQYF.

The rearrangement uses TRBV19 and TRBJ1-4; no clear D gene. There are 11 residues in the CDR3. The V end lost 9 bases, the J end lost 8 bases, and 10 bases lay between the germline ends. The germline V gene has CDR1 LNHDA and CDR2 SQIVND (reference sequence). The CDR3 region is CASANGEKLFF. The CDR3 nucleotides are TGTGCCAGCGCCAATGGCGAAAAACTGTTTTTT.

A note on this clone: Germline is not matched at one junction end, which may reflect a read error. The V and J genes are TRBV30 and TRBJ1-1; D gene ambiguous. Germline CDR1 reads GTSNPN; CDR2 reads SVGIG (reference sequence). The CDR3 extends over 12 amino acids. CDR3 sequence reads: CAWSVMGAGPGF. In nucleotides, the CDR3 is TGTGCCTGGAGTGTAATGGGAGCTGGGCCTGGGTTT.

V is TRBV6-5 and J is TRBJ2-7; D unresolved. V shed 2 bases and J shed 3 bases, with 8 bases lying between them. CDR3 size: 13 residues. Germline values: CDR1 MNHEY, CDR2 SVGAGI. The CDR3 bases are TGTGCCAGCAGTTACGGGGTCGGCTACGAGCAGTACTTC. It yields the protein CASSYGVGYEQYF.

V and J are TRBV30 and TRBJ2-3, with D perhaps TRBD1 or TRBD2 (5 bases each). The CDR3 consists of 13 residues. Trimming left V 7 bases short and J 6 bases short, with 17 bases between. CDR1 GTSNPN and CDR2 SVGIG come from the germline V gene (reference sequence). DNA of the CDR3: TGTGCCTCTGGGACGGGACCGGGGGATACGCAGTATTTT. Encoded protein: CASGTGPGDTQYF.

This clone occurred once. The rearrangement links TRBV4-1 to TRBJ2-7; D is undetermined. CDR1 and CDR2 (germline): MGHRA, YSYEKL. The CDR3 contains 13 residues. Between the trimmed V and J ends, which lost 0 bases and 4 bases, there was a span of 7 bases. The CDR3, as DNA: TGCGCCAGCAGCCAAGATATCAGGTACGAGCAGTACGTC. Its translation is CASSQDIRYEQYV.

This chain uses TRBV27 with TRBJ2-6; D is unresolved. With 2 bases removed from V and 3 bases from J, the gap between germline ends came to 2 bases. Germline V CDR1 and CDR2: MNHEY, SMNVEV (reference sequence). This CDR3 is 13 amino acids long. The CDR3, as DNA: TGTGCCAGCAGTTTAAATGGGGCCAACGTCCTGACTTTC. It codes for CASSLNGANVLTF. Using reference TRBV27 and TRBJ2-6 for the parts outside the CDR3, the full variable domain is EAQVTQNPRYLITVTGKKLTVTCSQNMNHEYMSWYRQDPGLGLRQIYYSMNVEVTDKGDVPEGYKVSRKEKRNFPLILESPSPNQTSLYFCASSLNGANVLTFGAGSRLTVL.

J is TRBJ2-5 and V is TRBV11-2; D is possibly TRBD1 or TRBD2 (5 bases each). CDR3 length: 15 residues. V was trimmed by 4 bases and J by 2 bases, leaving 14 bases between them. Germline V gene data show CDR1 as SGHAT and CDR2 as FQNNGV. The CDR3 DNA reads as TGTGCCAGCAGCTCCCGGGACCTTTGGCAAGAGACCCAGTACTTC. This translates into CASSSRDLWQETQYF.

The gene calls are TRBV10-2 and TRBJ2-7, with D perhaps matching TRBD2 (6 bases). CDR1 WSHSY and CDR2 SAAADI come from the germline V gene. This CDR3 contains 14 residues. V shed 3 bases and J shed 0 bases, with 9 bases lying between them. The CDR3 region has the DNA TGCGCCAGCAGTGACACAGCGGGCTCCTACGAGCAGTACTTC. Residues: CASSDTAGSYEQYF.

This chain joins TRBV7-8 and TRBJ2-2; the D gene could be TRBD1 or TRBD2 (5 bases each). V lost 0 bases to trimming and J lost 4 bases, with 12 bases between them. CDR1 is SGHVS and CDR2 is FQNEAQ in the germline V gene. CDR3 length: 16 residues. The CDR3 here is CASSLAHGTGTGELFF. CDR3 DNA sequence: TGTGCCAGCAGCTTAGCACACGGGACGGGCACCGGGGAGCTGTTTTTT.

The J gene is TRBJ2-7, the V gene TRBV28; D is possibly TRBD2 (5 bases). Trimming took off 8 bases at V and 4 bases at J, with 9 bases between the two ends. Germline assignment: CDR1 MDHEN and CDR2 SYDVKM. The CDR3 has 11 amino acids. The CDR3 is CASSGLYEQYF. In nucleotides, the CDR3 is TGTGCCAGCTCCGGACTTTACGAGCAGTACTTC.

This chain's CDR3 is CASSPREPLQFF. CDR3 nucleotide sequence: TGTGCCAGCAGCCCCCGGGAGCCACTACAGTTCTTC. V usage is TRBV14 and J usage is TRBJ2-1, with D perhaps matching TRBD2 (6 bases). CDR3 length equals 12 residues. CDR1 is SGHDN, CDR2 FVKESK, per germline. Trimming left V 4 bases short and J 13 bases short, with 14 bases between.

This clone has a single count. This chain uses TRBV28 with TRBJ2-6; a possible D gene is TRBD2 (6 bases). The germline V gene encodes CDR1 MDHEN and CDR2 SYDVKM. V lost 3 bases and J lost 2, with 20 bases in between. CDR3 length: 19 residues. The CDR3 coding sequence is TGTGCCAGCAGTTTTATCCCAGGCGGGACCCCGACTGGGGCCAACGTCCTGACTTTC. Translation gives CASSFIPGGTPTGANVLTF.

The CDR3 nucleotides read TGTGCCAGCAGTGAAAAAGGGGGCGGAGGTTGGAATGAGCAGTTCTTC. It specifies CASSEKGGGGWNEQFF. The V gene is TRBV6-1, the J gene TRBJ2-1; TRBD1 agrees at 7 bases. In germline, CDR1 is MNHNS, CDR2 SASEGT. V was pared by 2 bases and J by 7 bases, with 11 bases of the junction left unmatched. The CDR3 is 16 amino acids.

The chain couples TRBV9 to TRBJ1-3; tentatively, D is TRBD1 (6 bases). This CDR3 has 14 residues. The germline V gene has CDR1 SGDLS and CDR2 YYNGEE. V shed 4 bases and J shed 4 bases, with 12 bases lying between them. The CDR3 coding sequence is TGTGCCAGCAGCCCACAGGGCGACGGAAACACCATATATTTT. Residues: CASSPQGDGNTIYF.

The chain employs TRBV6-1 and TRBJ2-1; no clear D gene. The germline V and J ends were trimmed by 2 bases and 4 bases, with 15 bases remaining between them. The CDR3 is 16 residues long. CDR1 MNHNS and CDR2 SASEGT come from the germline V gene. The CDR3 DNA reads TGTGCCAGCAGTGAATCTTCTCGCAGACCTTACAATGAGCAGTTCTTC. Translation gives CASSESSRRPYNEQFF.

The chain's CDR3 is CASSVGPGTGNEQYF. The DNA of the CDR3 is TGTGCCAGCAGCGTCGGTCCCGGGACAGGGAACGAGCAGTACTTC. This chain connects TRBV9 to TRBJ2-7, with 9 positions matching TRBD1. This CDR3 contains 15 residues. The ends lost 2 bases at V and 5 bases at J; junction bases unmatched: 8. CDR1 SGDLS and CDR2 YYNGEE come from the germline V gene.

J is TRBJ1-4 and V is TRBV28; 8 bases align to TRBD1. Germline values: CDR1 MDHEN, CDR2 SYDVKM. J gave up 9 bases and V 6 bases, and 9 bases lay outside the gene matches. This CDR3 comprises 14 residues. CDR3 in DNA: TGTGCCAGCAGCGCAGACAGGGGAGGCCAAAAACTGTTTTTT. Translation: CASSADRGGQKLFF.

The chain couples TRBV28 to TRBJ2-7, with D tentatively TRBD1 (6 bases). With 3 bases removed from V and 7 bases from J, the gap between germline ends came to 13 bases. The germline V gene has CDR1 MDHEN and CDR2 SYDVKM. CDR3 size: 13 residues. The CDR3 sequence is CASSLGRRGEQYF. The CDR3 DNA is TGTGCCAGCAGTTTGGGACGAAGGGGGGAGCAGTACTTC.

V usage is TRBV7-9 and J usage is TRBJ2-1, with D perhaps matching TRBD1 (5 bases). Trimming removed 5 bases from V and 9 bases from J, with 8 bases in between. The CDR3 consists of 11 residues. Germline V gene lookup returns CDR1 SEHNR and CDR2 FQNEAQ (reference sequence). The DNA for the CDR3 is TGTGCCAGCAGCGAAAGGGGTGAGCAGTTCTTC. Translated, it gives CASSERGEQFF.

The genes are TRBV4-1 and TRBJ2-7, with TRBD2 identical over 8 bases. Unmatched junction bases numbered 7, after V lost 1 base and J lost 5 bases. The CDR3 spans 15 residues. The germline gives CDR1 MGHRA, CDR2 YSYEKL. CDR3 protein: CASSQGPGGFDEQYV. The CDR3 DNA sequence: TGCGCCAGCAGCCAAGGTCCGGGGGGGTTCGACGAGCAGTACGTC.

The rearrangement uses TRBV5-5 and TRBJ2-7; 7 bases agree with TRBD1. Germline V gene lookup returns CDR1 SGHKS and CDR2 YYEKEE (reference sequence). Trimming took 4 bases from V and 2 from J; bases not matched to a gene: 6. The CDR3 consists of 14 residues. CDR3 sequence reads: CASSLTGLTYEQYF. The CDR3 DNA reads TGTGCCAGCAGCCTGACAGGGTTAACCTACGAGCAGTACTTC.

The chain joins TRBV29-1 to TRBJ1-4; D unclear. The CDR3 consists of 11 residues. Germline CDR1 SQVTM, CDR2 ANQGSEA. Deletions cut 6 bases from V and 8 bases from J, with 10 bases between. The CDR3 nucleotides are TGCAGCGTGCGCGAACGCGAAAAACTGTTTTTT. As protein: CSVREREKLFF.

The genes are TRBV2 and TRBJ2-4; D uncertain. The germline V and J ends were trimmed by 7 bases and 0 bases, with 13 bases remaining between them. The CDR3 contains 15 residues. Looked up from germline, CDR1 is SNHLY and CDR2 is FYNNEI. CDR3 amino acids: CASNRQELAKNIQYF. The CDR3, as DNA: TGTGCCAGCAATCGGCAGGAACTAGCCAAAAACATTCAGTACTTC.